The clone carrying this T cell receptor beta chain was observed at least ten times. The antigen is not known. Trimming cost V 6 bases and J 1 base, with 9 bases left between them. CDR1 and CDR2 from the germline V gene are MRHNA and SNTAGT. The CDR3 contains 13 residues. These data originate in a study of human T cells and chemical hapten exposure. The wider study: The upper back received 0.01% DPC by patch testing, with results read at 6 days.

The time point here: patch test 2, 6 weeks after DPC sensitization. Treatment indicated: therapeutic diphenylcyclopropenone sensitization with weekly scalp DPC. Non-pregnant alopecia patients aged 18 to 70, suitable for DPC therapy. Study-wide points: Higher patch test scores went with higher counts of PT1 expanded TCRs.

TCRdb redid the calling of the RACE reads with MiXCR, one entry per CDR3 protein. Counted here are fewer than 80,000 distinct CDR3 sequences, around a tenth occurring once; the ten biggest clones make up roughly 6.8%. The chain carries TRBV6-4 and TRBJ1-1; TRBD1 is a possible D gene (5 bases). The sample here was whole blood, taken in connection with sensitization to the hapten diphenylcyclopropenone (DPC). The clonotype originates from a woman aged 45-65 years with alopecia areata. Some clones in this sample may be carry-over from other donors' samples. The CDR3 sequence: CASRRQPNTEAFF. Written as DNA, the CDR3 is TGTGCCAGCAGGAGACAGCCGAACACTGAAGCTTTCTTT.